This record concerns one TCR beta chain sequence. There is no known antigen for this receptor. It has no much larger one-base neighbor in the sample; base qualities were not kept. Different DNA sequences within this sample yield the same CDR3. The sample comes from a study of blood T cell repertoires in COVID-19 (dated by TCRdb to the early 2020s). Background for the entire study: Collaborator samples came from the United States, Italy and Spain and covered acute and convalescent phases of COVID-19. The prospective study material was composed of cDNA or gDNA derived from T cells, B-cell-depleted T cells, or PBMCs. Subjects who had been exposed to COVID-19, were actively infected with it, or had recovered from it provided the deeply sampled blood TCRbeta repertoires that made up the dataset. The repertoires were released in a freely available public database intended as a resource for research on the immune response to SARS-CoV-2. The samples were drawn from the first 160 participants of the ongoing ImmuneRACE study and from 950 to 1,500 subjects provided by 6 global collaborators. A de-identified subject ID, COVID-19 status, age in years and sex were almost always included in the sample metadata. Where HLA class I and class II types were available, the types were taken from metadata supplied by the sample provider, not from assay-based typing. Overall results and qualifications from the work: How much clinical and demographic metadata was included differed by source and by participant, and the metadata was provided uncurated.

Collaborating institutions collected whole blood in K2EDTA tubes following their own protocols. Collaborator samples were shipped for TCRbeta analysis as frozen whole blood, isolated PBMCs, or DNA extracted from either sample type. The immunoSEQ Assay, a bias-controlled multiplex PCR, was used to amplify TCRbeta CDR3 regions from genomic DNA. For the original study's pipeline: Nucleated cell counts per sample were estimated from amplification of reference gene primers within the assay. Sequence reads were collapsed and filtered to measure the absolute abundance of every unique TCRbeta CDR3 rearrangement. For each sample, productive Simpson clonality was calculated by taking the square root of Simpson's diversity index across productive rearrangements. TCRdb provides this immuneACCESS table in a form limited to in-frame rearrangements. Some clones are lacking; in checked studies, under half of them reflect an unresolved V gene, and why the rest are absent is not known. The V and J calls and clone size come from that table; D and trimming were worked out from the DNA. Present in this sample are around 75,000 clones, 70% to 90% of which were seen just once. Of the sample, around 3.9% is held by the ten largest clones.

From V the trimming removes 6 bases and from J it removes 1 base, while the gene matches leave 6 bases of the junction unaccounted for. Spanning cysteine to phenylalanine, the CDR3 consists of 15 amino acids. Of all the DNA, just the CDR3 is kept, 45 bases in frame from base 1. Taken from the germline V gene, the CDR1 and CDR2 loops are MNHEY and SVGAGI. The V gene is TRBV6-5 and the J gene is TRBJ2-3; TRBD2 lines up with 8 middle nucleotides. This clonotype was sampled from a man aged 70-80 years with active COVID-19. Material: peripheral blood. The CDR3 loop reads CASSPGLARTDTQYF. The DNA sequence reads TGTGCCAGCAGCCCCGGACTAGCCCGCACAGATACGCAGTATTTT.